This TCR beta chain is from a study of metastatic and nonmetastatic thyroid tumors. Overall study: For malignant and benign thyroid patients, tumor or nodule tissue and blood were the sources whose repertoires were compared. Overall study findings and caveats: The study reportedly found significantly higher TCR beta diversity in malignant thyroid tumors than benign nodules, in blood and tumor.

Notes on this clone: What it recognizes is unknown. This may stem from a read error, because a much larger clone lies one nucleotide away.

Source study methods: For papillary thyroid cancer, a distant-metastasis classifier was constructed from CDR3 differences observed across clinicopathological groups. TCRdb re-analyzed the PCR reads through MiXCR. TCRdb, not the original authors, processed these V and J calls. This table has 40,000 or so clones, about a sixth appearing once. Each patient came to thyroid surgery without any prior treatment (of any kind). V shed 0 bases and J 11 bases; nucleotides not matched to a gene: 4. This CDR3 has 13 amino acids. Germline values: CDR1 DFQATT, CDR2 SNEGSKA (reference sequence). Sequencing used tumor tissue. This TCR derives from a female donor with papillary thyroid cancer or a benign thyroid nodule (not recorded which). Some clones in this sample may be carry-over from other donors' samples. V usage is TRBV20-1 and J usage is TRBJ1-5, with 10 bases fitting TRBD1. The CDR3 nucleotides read TGCAGTGCTAGAGAACTGGGACAGGGGTCCCAGCATTTT. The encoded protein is CSARELGQGSQHF.